What follows are 10 T cell receptor beta chains derived from one specimen sequenced in a study of blood T cell repertoires in COVID-19. Profiled with immunoSEQ multiplex PCR; TCRdb holds only in-frame clones, not every one. The sample lists 300,000 to 400,000 clones, around 89% occurring once. The specimen sequenced was PBMCs or T cells enriched from blood (not recorded which). These receptors all stem from a woman between 18 and 29 years old who had recovered from COVID-19.

V is TRBV2 and J is TRBJ2-1; D call uncertain. The CDR3 covers 14 residues. Germline V gene sequence: CDR1 SNHLY, CDR2 FYNNEI. V lost 1 base to trimming and J lost 5 bases, with 9 bases between them. The CDR3 sequence: CASSEGGVDNEQFF. CDR3 bases: TGTGCCAGCAGTGAAGGAGGCGTAGACAATGAGCAGTTCTTC.

The chain is built from TRBV6-5 and TRBJ2-1, with TRBD2 as a possible D gene (5 bases). The germline V gene encodes CDR1 MNHEY and CDR2 SVGAGI. The CDR3 has 14 residues. V lost 6 bases to trimming and J lost 6 bases, with 15 bases between them. Here the CDR3 reads CASSPGKNFNEQFF. The CDR3 region has the DNA TGTGCCAGCAGCCCGGGGAAAAACTTCAATGAGCAGTTCTTC.

The CDR3 spells CASSELGQGGTDTQYF. CDR3 DNA: TGCGCCAGCAGTGAGTTGGGACAGGGCGGTACAGATACGCAGTATTTT. This chain connects TRBV10-2 to TRBJ2-3, with 9 bases aligning to TRBD1. V trimming: 1 base; J trimming: 3 bases; junction bases outside the gene matches: 5. CDR3 length equals 16 residues. Germline-derived CDR1 and CDR2 are WSHSY and SAAADI.

This sequence joins TRBV11-2 and TRBJ2-2; D not certain. Trimming stripped 1 base from V and 4 bases from J, with 7 bases between. The CDR3 is made up of 14 amino acids. CDR1 and CDR2 (germline): SGHAT, FQNNGV. The CDR3 sequence: CASSLVRVTGELFF. The CDR3 DNA is TGTGCCAGCAGCTTAGTTCGGGTCACCGGGGAGCTGTTTTTT.

This sequence joins TRBV9 and TRBJ2-1, with D possibly being TRBD1 (6 bases). There are 15 residues in the CDR3. Germline V gives CDR1 SGDLS, CDR2 YYNGEE. Trimming took off 4 bases at V and 3 bases at J, with 14 bases between the two ends. The CDR3 region is CASSTRTDHYNEQFF. The CDR3 DNA sequence: TGTGCCAGCAGCACCCGGACAGACCACTACAATGAGCAGTTCTTC.

J is TRBJ2-2 and V is TRBV6-5, with D possibly TRBD1 on 5 matching bases. This CDR3 is built from 14 residues. Trimming pared 6 bases from V and 2 bases from J, leaving 10 bases between. The germline CDR1 and CDR2 sequences are MNHEY and SVGAGI. The DNA for the CDR3 is TGTGCCAGCAGAGACAGACCAAACACCGGGGAGCTGTTTTTT. It encodes CASRDRPNTGELFF.

This rearrangement joins TRBV7-2 to TRBJ1-4; unclear D gene. This CDR3 spans 15 amino acids. With 7 bases removed from V and 0 bases from J, the gap between germline ends came to 12 bases. Germline CDR1 SGHTA, CDR2 FQGNSA. The CDR3 DNA sequence: TGTGCCAGCACCCCCCGGGTTGCAACTAATGAAAAACTGTTTTTT. Protein sequence: CASTPRVATNEKLFF. Looking up the rest from reference TRBV7-2 and TRBJ1-4 gives the full variable domain: GAGVSQSPSNKVTEKGKDVELRCDPISGHTALYWYRQSLGQGLEFLIYFQGNSAPDKSGLPSDRFSAERTGGSVSTLTIQRTQQEDSAVYLCASTPRVATNEKLFFGSGTQLSVL.

This clone has only one observation. The chain is built from TRBV7-8 and TRBJ1-2, with 7 bases identical to TRBD1. The germline V gene encodes CDR1 SGHVS and CDR2 FQNEAQ. The CDR3 spans 14 residues. The trim removed 5 bases at V and 9 bases at J, leaving 12 bases unmatched. The DNA for the CDR3 is TGTGCCAGCAGCCCAGCGACAGGGTATAGAAGCTACACCTTC. This translates into CASSPATGYRSYTF.

The chain recombines TRBV25-1 with TRBJ2-7; D remains ambiguous. Trimming stripped 0 bases from V and 1 base from J, with 7 bases between. The CDR3 is 14 amino acids. CDR1 and CDR2 from the germline V gene are MGHDK and SYGVNS. CDR3 region: CASSEYGGSYEQYF. CDR3 DNA sequence: TGTGCCAGCAGTGAATACGGCGGATCCTACGAGCAGTACTTC.

V usage is TRBV2 and J usage is TRBJ2-3, with 7 bases identical to TRBD2. The J segment lost 0 bases and the V segment lost 4 bases, leaving 13 bases of the junction unmatched. CDR3 length: 18 amino acids. Germline CDR1 reads SNHLY; CDR2 reads FYNNEI. As DNA, the CDR3 is TGTGCCAGCAGTGCGGGGTCTAGCGGAGCCCCTAGCACAGATACGCAGTATTTT. It encodes CASSAGSSGAPSTDTQYF.